One and the same sample provided the 25 T cell receptor beta chains below, sequenced in a study of read filtering for tumor transcriptome and immune sequencing. From approximately 430 ng of RNA, a library with molecular barcoded alpha/delta and beta/gamma adaptors was made. TCRdb recomputed calls from the reads with MiXCR, one row per CDR3 protein. The data hold fewer than 100,000 distinct CDR3 sequences, with over 9% observed a single time. Sequenced: a population of CD138-negative cells sorted from bone marrow. These receptors all stem from a donor at least 40 years old with multiple myeloma.

Comments on this clonotype: A much bigger clone sits one base away, suggesting this may be a read error. The V and J genes are TRBV3-1 and TRBJ2-7; D perhaps matches TRBD1 (6 bases). V lost 4 bases and J 4 bases, leaving 23 bases between the germline ends. There are 17 residues in the CDR3. Looked up from germline, CDR1 is LGHDT and CDR2 is YNNKEL (reference sequence). The CDR3 sequence is CASSPTSQGTAGYEQYF. The CDR3 DNA reads as TGTGCCAGCAGCCCTACCAGCCAGGGGACGGCCGGGTACGAGCAGTACTTC.

This clonotype was counted at least ten times. The V and J genes are TRBV3-1 and TRBJ2-5; TRBD1 aligns across 10 bases. Germline V gene data show CDR1 as LGHDT and CDR2 as YNNKEL (reference sequence). Trimming took 2 bases from V and 7 from J; bases not matched to a gene: 4. The CDR3 covers 14 residues. CDR3 in amino acids: CASSQSGTGVTQYF. The CDR3 nucleotides read TGTGCCAGCAGCCAATCCGGGACAGGGGTGACCCAGTACTTC.

At least ten counts were recorded for this clonotype. The CDR3 sequence: CASSEPFTGELFF. CDR3 coding DNA: TGTGCCAGCAGTGAACCTTTCACCGGGGAGCTGTTTTTT. V usage is TRBV2 and J usage is TRBJ2-2; D not resolved. The CDR3 has 13 amino acids. The V end was cut by 2 bases, the J end by 4 bases, with 5 bases between. CDR1 is SNHLY and CDR2 is FYNNEI in the germline V gene.

J is TRBJ2-1 and V is TRBV7-8; 7 bases map to TRBD2. Germline V gene data show CDR1 as SGHVS and CDR2 as FQNEAQ. The V segment lost 7 bases and the J segment 3 bases; nucleotides outside the gene matches: 6. CDR3 length equals 14 residues. CDR3 amino acids: CASNSGTGYNEQFF. The CDR3 DNA is TGTGCCAGCAACAGCGGGACCGGCTACAATGAGCAGTTCTTC.

At least ten counts were recorded for this clonotype. The chain links TRBV7-9 to TRBJ2-7; tentative D call: TRBD1 (6 bases). The CDR3 has 16 amino acids. V was clipped by 5 bases and J by 2 bases, with 19 bases between them. Germline loops: CDR1 SEHNR, CDR2 FQNEAQ (reference sequence). The CDR3: CASSPGRTADPYEQYF. CDR3 bases: TGTGCCAGCAGCCCTGGGCGGACAGCCGATCCCTACGAGCAGTACTTC.

As regards this clonotype: Just one base apart from a much larger clone, this may be a read error. J is TRBJ2-3 and V is TRBV24-1, with 9 bases lining up with TRBD2. CDR1 KGHDR and CDR2 SFDVKD come from the germline V gene. The CDR3 totals 16 residues. CDR3 amino acids: CATRPAGAGGEDTLYF. The CDR3 bases are TGTGCCACCAGACCCGCGGGAGCGGGAGGAGAGGATACGCTGTATTTT.

This clonotype was observed many times. The V gene is TRBV29-1, the J gene TRBJ2-1, with TRBD2 matching over 10 bases. Germline lookup yields CDR1 SQVTM and CDR2 ANQGSEA. The trim removed 3 bases at V and 7 bases at J, leaving 6 bases unmatched. This CDR3 is built from 14 residues. The CDR3 nucleotides read TGCAGCGTTGACGGGGCTAGCGGGAGTAATGAGCAGTTCTTC. Its protein is CSVDGASGSNEQFF.

About this clonotype itself: This sequence may be a read error, since a much larger clone differs from it by one base. The chain recombines TRBV11-2 with TRBJ2-1, with a tentative D call TRBD2 (5 bases). The CDR3 totals 17 residues. The germline CDR1 and CDR2 sequences are SGHAT and FQNNGV. The CDR3 DNA follows: TGTGCCAGCAGCTTAGATCGTGCTAGCAGATCCTACAATGAGCAGCTCTTC. It encodes CASSLDRASRSYNEQLF. The variable domain in full, with the rest retrieved from reference TRBV11-2 and TRBJ2-1, is EAGVAQSPRYKIIEKRQSVAFWCNPISGHATLYWYQQILGQGPKLLIQFQNNGVVDDSQLPKDRFSAERLKGVDSTLKIQPAKLEDSAVYLCASSLDRASRSYNEQLFGPGTRLTVL.

With respect to this clonotype: One end of the junction fails to match germline, which may point to a read error. This chain connects TRBV29-1 to TRBJ2-1, with TRBD1 identical over 8 bases. Germline CDR1 SQVTM, CDR2 ANQGSEA. CDR3 length: 15 amino acids. CDR3 amino acids: CSAEEVRGRLNERFF. CDR3 DNA sequence: TGCAGCGCTGAAGAGGTCAGGGGGCGACTCAATGAGCGGTTCTTC.

This clonotype was found many times. This rearrangement joins TRBV7-2 to TRBJ1-6; D unresolved. Germline V CDR1 and CDR2: SGHTA, FQGNSA. V lost 5 bases, J lost 6 bases, and 5 bases lay in between. The length of the CDR3 is 12 residues. The CDR3 spells CASSRVNSPLHF. For the CDR3, the DNA is TGTGCCAGCAGCCGGGTTAATTCACCCCTCCACTTT. Complete variable domain (other parts from reference TRBV7-2 and TRBJ1-6): GAGVSQSPSNKVTEKGKDVELRCDPISGHTALYWYRQSLGQGLEFLIYFQGNSAPDKSGLPSDRFSAERTGGSVSTLTIQRTQQEDSAVYLCASSRVNSPLHFGNGTRLTVT.

In this sample, this clonotype turned up many times. Being one base from a much bigger clone, this may be a read error. The chain links TRBV7-2 to TRBJ2-1; TRBD1 or TRBD2 may be the D gene (5 bases each). Germline V gene lookup returns CDR1 SGHTA and CDR2 FQGNSA. The CDR3 runs 15 residues. The CDR3 DNA follows: TGTGCCAGCAGGGGACCAGGTCCCCCCTACAGTGAGCAGTTCTTC. This gives the protein CASRGPGPPYSEQFF.

This clonotype was counted ten times or more. This sequence joins TRBV3-1 and TRBJ2-3, with 9 nucleotides matching TRBD1. CDR1 is LGHDT and CDR2 is YNNKEL in the germline V gene (reference sequence). The ends lost 2 bases at V and 3 bases at J; junction bases unmatched: 6. The CDR3 runs to 16 residues. CDR3 bases: TGTGCCAGCAGCCAACAAGACAGGGGGTTAACAGATACGCAGTATTTT. Protein sequence: CASSQQDRGLTDTQYF.

This clonotype was found many times. The chain employs TRBV5-1 and TRBJ2-1; 7 bases line up with TRBD2. V was clipped by 1 base and J by 6 bases; unmatched bases: 1. The CDR3 has 13 amino acids. The germline CDR1 and CDR2 sequences are SGHRS and YFSETQ. In DNA form, the CDR3 reads TGCGCCAGCAGCTTGCCTAGCGGCAATGAGCAGTTCTTC. This sequence encodes CASSLPSGNEQFF. The full variable domain, its missing parts supplied by reference TRBV5-1 and TRBJ2-1, is KAGVTQTPRYLIKTRGQQVTLSCSPISGHRSVSWYQQTPGQGLQFLFEYFSETQRNKGNFPGRFSGRQFSNSRSEMNVSTLELGDSALYLCASSLPSGNEQFFGPGTRLTVL.

This clonotype was observed at least ten times. V gene TRBV11-3 combines with J gene TRBJ2-2; no reliable D call. Trimming shortened V by 5 bases and J by 4 bases, and 8 bases separated the two germline ends. The V gene's germline CDR1 is SGHNT and CDR2 YENEEA. The CDR3 is 13 residues long. DNA for the CDR3: TGTGCCAGCAGCCCCACCCCCACCGGGGAGCTGTTTTTT. Amino acid sequence: CASSPTPTGELFF.

Points on this clonotype: Possible read error: a much larger clone is one base away. CDR3 protein: CACSLAGGTTEAFF. The CDR3 DNA follows: TGTGCCTGCAGCTTGGCTGGGGGGACGACTGAAGCTTTCTTT. The V and J genes are TRBV5-8 and TRBJ1-1, with D possibly matching TRBD1 (5 bases). CDR1 and CDR2 from the germline V gene are SGHTS and YDEGEE. There are 14 residues in the CDR3.

This clonotype was seen ten or more times. The chain recombines TRBV27 with TRBJ2-1; D is possibly TRBD1 (6 bases). V lost 5 bases to trimming and J lost 3 bases, with 17 bases between them. CDR1 MNHEY and CDR2 SMNVEV come from the germline V gene (reference sequence). The CDR3 covers 16 residues. The CDR3 region is CASSPFRGIIYNEQFF. Written as DNA, the CDR3 is TGTGCCAGCAGTCCCTTCAGGGGTATCATCTACAATGAGCAGTTCTTC.

There are a few counts of this clonotype. This may stem from a read error, because a much larger clone lies one nucleotide away. The V call is TRBV30, the J call TRBJ1-1, with D unresolved. The CDR3 is made up of 12 amino acids. CDR1 is GTSNPN, CDR2 SVGIG, per germline (reference sequence). Here the CDR3 DNA reads TGTGCCTGGAAATACGCGTGGACTGGAGCTTTCTTT. Protein product: CAWKYAWTGAFF.

This clonotype was counted at least ten times. The rearrangement links TRBV18 to TRBJ1-1; D is undetermined. CDR3 length equals 15 residues. The V and J ends lost 0 bases and 3 bases respectively, with 11 bases between them. Germline CDR1 reads KGHSH; CDR2 reads LQKENI. CDR3 region: CASSPPRGSDTEAFF. The DNA for the CDR3 is TGTGCCAGCTCACCACCGCGCGGGAGTGACACTGAAGCTTTCTTT.

Turning to this clonotype: This could be a read error, since a much larger clone is one nucleotide away. The chain is built from TRBV6-5 and TRBJ1-2, with D possibly being TRBD1 (5 bases). The germline CDR1 and CDR2 sequences are MNHEY and SVGAGI. The CDR3 length is 15 residues. V was shortened by 8 bases and J by 4 bases, with 20 bases between the two germline ends. The CDR3 loop is CASGTGTTPSYGYTF. The CDR3, as DNA: TGTGCCAGCGGGACCGGGACTACTCCGTCCTATGGCTACACCTTC.

This clonotype has at least ten counts. The CDR3 loop reads CASSELGRDPEAFF. The CDR3 DNA reads as TGTGCCAGCAGTGAATTAGGGAGGGACCCTGAAGCTTTCTTT. The V gene is TRBV25-1, the J gene TRBJ1-1, with D perhaps matching TRBD1 (5 bases). The CDR3 sequence is 14 residues long. Trimming pared 1 base from V and 6 bases from J, leaving 12 bases between. Looked up from germline, CDR1 is MGHDK and CDR2 is SYGVNS. Drawing the rest from reference TRBV25-1 and TRBJ1-1, the complete variable domain is EADIYQTPRYLVIGTGKKITLECSQTMGHDKMYWYQQDPGMELHLIHYSYGVNSTEKGDLSSESTVSRIRTEHFPLTLESARPSHTSQYLCASSELGRDPEAFFGQGTRLTVV.

Turning to this clonotype: An end of the junction differs from the germline gene, which may be a read error. This chain joins TRBV5-1 and TRBJ2-5; no reliable D call. The CDR3 covers 13 residues. Germline V CDR1 and CDR2: SGHRS, YFSETQ. In DNA form, the CDR3 reads TGCGCCAGCAGCTTGGGAGTCCAAGAGACCCAGTGCTTC. Residues: CASSLGVQETQCF.

The sample holds many counts of this clonotype. This chain links TRBV5-1 with TRBJ2-7, with D perhaps matching TRBD2 (5 bases). V was clipped by 4 bases and J by 7 bases, with 12 bases between them. The CDR3 extends over 12 amino acids. Looked up from germline, CDR1 is SGHRS and CDR2 is YFSETQ. CDR3 DNA: TGCGCCAGCAGCCCACCCCCGGGGGAGCAGTACTTC. It yields the protein CASSPPPGEQYF.

This clonotype was seen ten or more times. V usage is TRBV6-5 and J usage is TRBJ1-5; D perhaps matches TRBD1 (5 bases). V lost 5 bases to trimming and J lost 2 bases, with 10 bases between them. There are 14 residues in the CDR3. CDR1 is MNHEY and CDR2 is SVGAGI in the germline V gene. CDR3 nucleotides: TGTGCCAGCAGTCCTCCGGGGGGCAATCAGCCCCAGCATTTT. This gives the protein CASSPPGGNQPQHF.

This clonotype was seen many times. The chain combines TRBV6-6 with TRBJ2-7; maybe TRBD1 (7 bases). V dropped 5 bases and J dropped 4 bases, with 9 bases sitting between them. Per germline, CDR1 MNHNY and CDR2 SVGAGI (reference sequence). This CDR3 is built from 12 residues. The CDR3 sequence: CASSQGGYEQYF. The CDR3 DNA is TGTGCCAGCAGTCAGGGGGGATACGAGCAGTACTTC.

Note on this clonotype: Possible read error: a much larger clone is one base away. The CDR3 bases are TGTGCCAGTAGTATCGTCGACAGGCAGCCCCAGCTTTTT. Translating it yields CASSIVDRQPQLF. The chain employs TRBV19 and TRBJ1-5; a weak D match, TRBD1 (6 bases). The CDR3 contains 13 residues. Germline CDR1 and CDR2: LNHDA and SQIVND (reference sequence).